Included here is one T cell receptor (beta chain) sequence, with context. Its antigen is unidentified. Positively selected for CCR7, the CD45RO-negative cells used as naive CD8 cells excluded terminally differentiated effector memory CD45RA+ cells. Those who donated were healthy HIV-negative adults, with no recent acute infections or vaccinations reported. These data are taken from a study of shared clonotypes between healthy human individuals. Study results and limitations: Naive CD4 clonotype sharing across several donors was 4% to 5%.

Trimming removed 0 bases from V and 0 bases from J, with 10 bases in between. Per germline, CDR1 MNHNY and CDR2 SVGAGI (reference sequence). The CDR3 totals 16 residues. Each sorted subset replicate got 200 ng genomic DNA, tens of thousands of genomes. Here immunoSEQ multiplex PCR was the method, and the copy in TCRdb shows in-frame clones only, minus some. Of some 2,000,000 clones in the sample, over 85% are singletons; the top ten hold 0.85% to 1.3%. This TCR came from a man between 18 and 29 years old in good health. The sample taken for sequencing was naive CD8+ T cells sorted from blood. The V call is TRBV6-6, the J call TRBJ2-3; D gene uncertain. CDR3 amino acids: CASSYSPAQSTDTQYF. The CDR3, as DNA: TGTGCCAGCAGTTACTCCCCTGCCCAGAGCACAGATACGCAGTATTTT.